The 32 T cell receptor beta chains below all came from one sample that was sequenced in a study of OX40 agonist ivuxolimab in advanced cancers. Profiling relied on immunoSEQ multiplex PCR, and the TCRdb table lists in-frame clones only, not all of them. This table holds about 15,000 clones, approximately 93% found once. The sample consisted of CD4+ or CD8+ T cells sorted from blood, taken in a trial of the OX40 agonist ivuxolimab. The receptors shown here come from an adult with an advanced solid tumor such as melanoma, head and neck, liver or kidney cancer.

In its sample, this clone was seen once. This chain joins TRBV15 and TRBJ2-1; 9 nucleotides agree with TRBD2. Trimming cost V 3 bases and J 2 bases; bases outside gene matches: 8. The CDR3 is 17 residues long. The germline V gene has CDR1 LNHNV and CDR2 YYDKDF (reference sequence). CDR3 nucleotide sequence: TGTGCCACCAGCAGTCTTTTGGCTAGCGGGGCCTACAATGAGCAGTTCTTC. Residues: CATSSLLASGAYNEQFF.

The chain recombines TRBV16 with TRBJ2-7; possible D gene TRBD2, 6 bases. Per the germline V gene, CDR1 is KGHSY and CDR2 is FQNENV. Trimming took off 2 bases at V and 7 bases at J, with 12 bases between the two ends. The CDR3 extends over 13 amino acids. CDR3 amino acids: CASSQVAGNEQYF. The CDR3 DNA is TGTGCCAGCAGCCAAGTGGCGGGGAATGAGCAGTACTTC.

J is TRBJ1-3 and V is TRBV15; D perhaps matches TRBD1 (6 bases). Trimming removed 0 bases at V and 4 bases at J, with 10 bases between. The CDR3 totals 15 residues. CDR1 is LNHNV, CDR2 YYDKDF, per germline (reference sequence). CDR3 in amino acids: CATSRDLQGGNTIYF. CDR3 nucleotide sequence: TGTGCCACCAGCAGAGATCTACAGGGAGGAAACACCATATATTTT.

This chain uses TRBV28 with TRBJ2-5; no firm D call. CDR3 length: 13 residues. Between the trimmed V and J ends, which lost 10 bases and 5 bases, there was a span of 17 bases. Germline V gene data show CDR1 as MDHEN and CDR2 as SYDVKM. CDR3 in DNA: TGTGCCACCCATTCCGCCGGGTGGGAGACCCAGTACTTC. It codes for CATHSAGWETQYF.

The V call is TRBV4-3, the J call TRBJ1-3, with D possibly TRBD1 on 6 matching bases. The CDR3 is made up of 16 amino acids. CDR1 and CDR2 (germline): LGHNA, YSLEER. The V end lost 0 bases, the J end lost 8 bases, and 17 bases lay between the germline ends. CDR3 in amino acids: CASSQERRGREDTIYF. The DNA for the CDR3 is TGCGCCAGCAGCCAAGAAAGGCGGGGGCGGGAGGACACCATATATTTT.

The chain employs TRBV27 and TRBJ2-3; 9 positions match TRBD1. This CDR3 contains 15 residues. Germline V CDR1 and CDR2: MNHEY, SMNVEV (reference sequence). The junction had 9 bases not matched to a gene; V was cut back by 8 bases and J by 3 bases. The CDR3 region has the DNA TGTGCCAGCTCGCCCGGGACAGGGAGAACAGATACGCAGTATTTT. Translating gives CASSPGTGRTDTQYF.

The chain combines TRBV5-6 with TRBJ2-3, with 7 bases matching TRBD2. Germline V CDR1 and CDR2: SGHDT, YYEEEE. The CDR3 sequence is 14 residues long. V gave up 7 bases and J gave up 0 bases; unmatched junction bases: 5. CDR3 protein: CASSGTTSTDTQYF. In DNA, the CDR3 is TGTGCCAGCTCCGGGACTACTAGCACAGATACGCAGTATTTT.

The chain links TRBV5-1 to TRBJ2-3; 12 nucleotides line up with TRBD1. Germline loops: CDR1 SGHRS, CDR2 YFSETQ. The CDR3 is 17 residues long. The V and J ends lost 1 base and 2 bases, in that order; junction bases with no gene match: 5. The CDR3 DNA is TGCGCCAGCAGCTTGTCCCTGGGACAGGGGGCCACAGATACGCAGTATTTT. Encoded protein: CASSLSLGQGATDTQYF.

The CDR3 sequence is CASSHWALGRDTEAFF. Written as DNA, the CDR3 is TGTGCCAGCAGTCATTGGGCCCTTGGAAGGGACACTGAAGCTTTCTTT. This chain connects TRBV27 to TRBJ1-1, with D uncertain. The CDR3 is 16 residues long. The ends were cut back, 5 bases at V and 3 bases at J, with 19 bases in the middle. Germline V gene data show CDR1 as MNHEY and CDR2 as SMNVEV (reference sequence).

CDR3: CASSFSDRLNTEAFF. CDR3 nucleotides: TGTGCCAGCAGTTTTTCAGACAGGTTGAACACTGAAGCTTTCTTT. The V and J genes are TRBV27 and TRBJ1-1; perhaps TRBD1 as D (6 bases). Looked up from germline, CDR1 is MNHEY and CDR2 is SMNVEV (reference sequence). The germline V and J ends were trimmed by 3 bases and 0 bases, with 11 bases remaining between them. The length of the CDR3 is 15 residues.

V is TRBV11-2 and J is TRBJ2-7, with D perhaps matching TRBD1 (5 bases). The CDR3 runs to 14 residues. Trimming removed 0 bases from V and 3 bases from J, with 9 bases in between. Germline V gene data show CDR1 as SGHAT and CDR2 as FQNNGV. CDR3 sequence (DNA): TGTGCCAGCAGCTTAGAATGGGGCAGCTACGAGCAGTACTTC. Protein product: CASSLEWGSYEQYF.

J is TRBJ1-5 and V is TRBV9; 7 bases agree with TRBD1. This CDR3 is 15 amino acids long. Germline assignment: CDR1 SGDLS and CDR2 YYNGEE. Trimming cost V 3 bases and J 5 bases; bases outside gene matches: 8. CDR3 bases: TGTGCCAGCAGCGGGGGTACAGGGGTGGATCAGCCCCAGCATTTT. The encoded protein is CASSGGTGVDQPQHF.

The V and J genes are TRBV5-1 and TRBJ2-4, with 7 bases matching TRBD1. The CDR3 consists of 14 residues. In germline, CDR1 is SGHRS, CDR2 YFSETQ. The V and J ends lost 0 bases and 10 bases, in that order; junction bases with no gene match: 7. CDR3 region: CASSLGDSEKIQYF. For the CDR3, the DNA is TGCGCCAGCAGCTTGGGGGACAGCGAGAAAATTCAGTACTTC.

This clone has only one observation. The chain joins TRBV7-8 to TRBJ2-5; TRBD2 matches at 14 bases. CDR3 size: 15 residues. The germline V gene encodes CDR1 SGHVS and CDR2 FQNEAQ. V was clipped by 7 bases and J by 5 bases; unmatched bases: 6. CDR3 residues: CASTGTSGSHETQYF. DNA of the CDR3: TGTGCCAGCACCGGGACTAGCGGGAGTCATGAGACCCAGTACTTC.

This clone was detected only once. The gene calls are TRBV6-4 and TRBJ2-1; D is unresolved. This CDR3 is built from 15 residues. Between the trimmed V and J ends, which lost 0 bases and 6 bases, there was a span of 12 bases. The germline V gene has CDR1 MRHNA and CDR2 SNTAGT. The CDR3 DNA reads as TGTGCCAGCAGTGACTCGATACTCGGTCCCAATGAGCAGTTCTTC. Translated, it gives CASSDSILGPNEQFF.

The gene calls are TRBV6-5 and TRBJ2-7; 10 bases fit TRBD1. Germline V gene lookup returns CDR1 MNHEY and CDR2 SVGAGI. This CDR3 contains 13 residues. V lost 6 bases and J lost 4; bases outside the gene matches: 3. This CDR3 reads CASSRDRGYEQYF. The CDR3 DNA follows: TGTGCCAGCAGCCGGGACAGGGGATACGAGCAGTACTTC.

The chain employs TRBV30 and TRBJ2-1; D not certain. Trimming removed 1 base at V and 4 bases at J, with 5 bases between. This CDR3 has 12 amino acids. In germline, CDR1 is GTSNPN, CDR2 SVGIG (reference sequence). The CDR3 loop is CAWSAGYNEQFF. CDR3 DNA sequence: TGTGCCTGGAGTGCCGGGTACAATGAGCAGTTCTTC.

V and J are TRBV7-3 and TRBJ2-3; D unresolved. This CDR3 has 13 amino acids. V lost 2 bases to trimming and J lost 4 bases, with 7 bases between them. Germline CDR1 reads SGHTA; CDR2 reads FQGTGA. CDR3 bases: TGTGCCAGCAGCTTACCAGACTCAGATACGCAGTATTTT. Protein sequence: CASSLPDSDTQYF.

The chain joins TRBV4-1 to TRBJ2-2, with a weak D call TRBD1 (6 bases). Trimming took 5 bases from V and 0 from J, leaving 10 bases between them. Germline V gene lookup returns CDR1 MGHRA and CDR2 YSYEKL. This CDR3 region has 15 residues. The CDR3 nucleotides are TGCGCCAGCAGCGTCAGGGACACGAACACCGGGGAGCTGTTTTTT. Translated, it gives CASSVRDTNTGELFF.

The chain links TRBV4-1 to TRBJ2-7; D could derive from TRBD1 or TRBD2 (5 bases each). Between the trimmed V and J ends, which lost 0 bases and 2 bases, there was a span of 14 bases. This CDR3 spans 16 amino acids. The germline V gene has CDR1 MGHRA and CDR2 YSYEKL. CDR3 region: CASSQDIDLGAYEQYF. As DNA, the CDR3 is TGCGCCAGCAGCCAAGATATAGACTTGGGGGCCTACGAGCAGTACTTC.

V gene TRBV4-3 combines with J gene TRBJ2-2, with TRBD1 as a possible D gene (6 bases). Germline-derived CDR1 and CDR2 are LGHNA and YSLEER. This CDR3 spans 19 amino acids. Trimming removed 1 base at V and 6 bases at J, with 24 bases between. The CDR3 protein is CASSQGDSIGTRWAGELFF. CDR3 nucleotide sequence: TGCGCCAGCAGCCAAGGAGATAGTATAGGGACAAGGTGGGCCGGGGAGCTGTTTTTT.

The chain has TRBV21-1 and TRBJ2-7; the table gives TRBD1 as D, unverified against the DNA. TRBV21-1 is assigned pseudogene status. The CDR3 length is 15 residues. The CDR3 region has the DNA TGTGCCAGCAGCTTCCAAAACAGGGGACACTACGAGCAGTACTTC. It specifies CASSFQNRGHYEQYF.

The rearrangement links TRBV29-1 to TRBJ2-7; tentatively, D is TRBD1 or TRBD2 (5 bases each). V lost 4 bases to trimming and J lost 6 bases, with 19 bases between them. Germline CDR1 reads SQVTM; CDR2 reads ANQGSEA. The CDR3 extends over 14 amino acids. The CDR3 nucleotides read TGCAGCGTTGGAGGGGCCCGTAGCAAAGGCGAGCAGTACTTC. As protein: CSVGGARSKGEQYF.

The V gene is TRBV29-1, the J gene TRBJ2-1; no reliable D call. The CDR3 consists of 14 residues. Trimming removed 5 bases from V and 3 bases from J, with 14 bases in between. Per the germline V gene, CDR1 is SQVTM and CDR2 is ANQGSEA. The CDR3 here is CSVLSLTDYNEQFF. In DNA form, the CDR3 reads TGCAGCGTTTTGAGTTTAACAGACTACAATGAGCAGTTCTTC.

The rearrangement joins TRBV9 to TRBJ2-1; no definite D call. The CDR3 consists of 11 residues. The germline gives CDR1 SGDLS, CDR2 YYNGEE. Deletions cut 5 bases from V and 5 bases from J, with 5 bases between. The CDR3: CASSLDNEQFF. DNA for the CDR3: TGTGCCAGCAGTCTAGACAATGAGCAGTTCTTC.

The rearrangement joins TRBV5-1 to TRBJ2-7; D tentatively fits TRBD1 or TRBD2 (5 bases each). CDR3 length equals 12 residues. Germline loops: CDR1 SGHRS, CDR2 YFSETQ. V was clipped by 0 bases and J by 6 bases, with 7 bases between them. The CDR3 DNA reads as TGCGCCAGCAGCTTGGTTGGGGGCGAGCAGTACTTC. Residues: CASSLVGGEQYF.

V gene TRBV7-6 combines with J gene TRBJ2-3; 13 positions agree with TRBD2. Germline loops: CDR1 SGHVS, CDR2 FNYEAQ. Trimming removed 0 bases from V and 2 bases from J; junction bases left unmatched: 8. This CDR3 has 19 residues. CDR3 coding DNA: TGTGCCAGCAGCTTAGCGCGTCGACTAGCGGGGGGAACCACAGATACGCAGTATTTT. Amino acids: CASSLARRLAGGTTDTQYF.

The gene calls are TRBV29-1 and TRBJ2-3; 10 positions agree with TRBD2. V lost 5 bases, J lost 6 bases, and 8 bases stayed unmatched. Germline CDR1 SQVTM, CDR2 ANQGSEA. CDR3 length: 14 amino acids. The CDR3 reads CSVSPSGGGDTQYF. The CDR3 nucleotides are TGCAGCGTTTCGCCTAGCGGGGGAGGGGATACGCAGTATTTT.

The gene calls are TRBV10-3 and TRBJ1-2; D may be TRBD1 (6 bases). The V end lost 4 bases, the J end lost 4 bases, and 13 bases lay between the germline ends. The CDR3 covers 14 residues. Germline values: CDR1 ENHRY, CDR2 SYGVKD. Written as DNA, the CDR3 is TGTGCCATCAGTGCCGAACAACAGGGCTATGGCTACACCTTC. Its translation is CAISAEQQGYGYTF.

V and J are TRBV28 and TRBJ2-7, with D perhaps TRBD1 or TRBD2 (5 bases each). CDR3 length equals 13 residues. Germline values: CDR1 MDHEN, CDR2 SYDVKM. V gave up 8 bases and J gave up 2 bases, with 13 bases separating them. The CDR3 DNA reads TGTGCCAGCCGCGGGCAGGGAACCTACGAGCAGTACTTC. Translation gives CASRGQGTYEQYF.

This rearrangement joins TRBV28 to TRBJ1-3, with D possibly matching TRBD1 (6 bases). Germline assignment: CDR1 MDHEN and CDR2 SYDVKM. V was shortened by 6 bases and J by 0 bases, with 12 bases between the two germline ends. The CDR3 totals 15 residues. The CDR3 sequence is CASRPGDSSGNTIYF. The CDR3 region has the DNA TGTGCCAGCAGGCCAGGGGATTCCTCTGGAAACACCATATATTTT.

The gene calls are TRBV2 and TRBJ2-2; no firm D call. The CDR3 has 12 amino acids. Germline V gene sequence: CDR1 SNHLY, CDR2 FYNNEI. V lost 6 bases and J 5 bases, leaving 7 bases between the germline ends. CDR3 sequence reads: CASRQGTGELFF. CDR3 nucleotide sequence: TGTGCCAGCAGGCAAGGGACCGGGGAGCTGTTTTTT. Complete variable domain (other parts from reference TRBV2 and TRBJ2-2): EPEVTQTPSHQVTQMGQEVILRCVPISNHLYFYWYRQILGQKVEFLVSFYNNEISEKSEIFDDQFSVERPDGSNFTLKIRSTKLEDSAMYFCASRQGTGELFFGEGSRLTVL.